This T cell receptor beta chain derives from a study of T cells in Graves' hyperthyroidism and ophthalmopathy. Study at large: Any treatment followed the collection of peripheral blood at initial diagnosis.

Trimming shortened V by 3 bases and J by 4 bases, and 10 bases separated the two germline ends. The CDR3 is 14 residues long. Germline values: CDR1 SNHLY, CDR2 FYNNEI. This clonotype was observed at least ten times. The antigen remains undetermined. Researchers took RNA transcripts and amplified the TCR beta CDR3 regions from them. Primed by the HTBI set, a first-round RT-PCR was run on the TCR CDR3. TCRdb fed the multiplex PCR reads into MiXCR, producing one record per CDR3 protein. The sample includes 500,000 to 600,000 distinct CDR3 sequences, roughly 21% of them seen just once. Study outcomes and limitations: Model-based prediction identified ophthalmopathy a median around 6.7 months prior to its onset. Blood also showed most of the thyroid clonotypes that were expanded above 0.001. In simple terms, a model built on 13 V-J features told ophthalmopathy apart from stable hyperthyroidism.

The chain employs TRBV2 and TRBJ1-5; TRBD1 might be the D (5 bases). The receptor comes from a man aged 40-55 years with Graves' ophthalmopathy. The sequencing input was blood. As DNA, the CDR3 is TGTGCCAGCAGTGACGGGGCAGCTAATCAGCCCCAGCATTTT. It codes for CASSDGAANQPQHF.